The 4 T cell receptor beta chains below were found in one sample sequenced in a study of blood T cell repertoires in COVID-19. TCRdb's table, derived via immunoSEQ multiplex PCR, lists solely in-frame clones and lacks some. The data contain 190,000 or so clones, over 75% of them singletons. Sequencing was carried out using PBMCs or T cells enriched from blood (not recorded which). These receptor sequences come from a middle-aged man who had recovered from COVID-19.

Comments on this clone: Distinct nucleotide sequences in the sample also encode this CDR3. The chain couples TRBV6-5 to TRBJ1-1; 8 bases line up with TRBD1. From germline, CDR1 is MNHEY and CDR2 SVGAGI. The junction had 2 bases not matched to a gene; V was cut back by 2 bases and J by 0 bases. The CDR3 loop spans 15 amino acids. The CDR3 spells CASSYRGQVNTEAFF. Here the CDR3 DNA reads TGTGCCAGCAGTTACAGGGGACAGGTGAACACTGAAGCTTTCTTT.

V usage is TRBV28 and J usage is TRBJ2-1, with 12 bases lining up with TRBD1. The V and J ends lost 5 bases and 9 bases, in that order; junction bases with no gene match: 5. In germline, CDR1 is MDHEN, CDR2 SYDVKM. CDR3 length: 14 residues. CDR3 protein: CASSLGQGASEQFF. The CDR3 coding sequence is TGTGCCAGCAGTCTGGGACAGGGGGCGAGTGAGCAGTTCTTC.

The rearrangement joins TRBV27 to TRBJ1-5, with 7 bases aligning to TRBD1. Germline values: CDR1 MNHEY, CDR2 SMNVEV (reference sequence). CDR3 size: 15 residues. V gave up 8 bases and J gave up 3 bases; unmatched junction bases: 10. The CDR3 protein is CASSERGLYNQPQHF. The CDR3 coding sequence is TGTGCCAGCTCAGAAAGGGGGCTTTACAATCAGCCCCAGCATTTT.

The chain is built from TRBV2 and TRBJ1-3; 7 nucleotides align to TRBD1. The V gene end was trimmed by 10 bases and the J gene end by 0 bases; junction bases not matched to a gene: 18. The V gene's germline CDR1 is SNHLY and CDR2 FYNNEI. CDR3 length equals 18 residues. Here the CDR3 reads CAILRDSRPHSSGNTIYF. The CDR3 DNA reads TGTGCCATCCTCCGGGACAGTCGACCTCACAGCTCTGGAAACACCATATATTTT. Supplemented by reference TRBV2 and TRBJ1-3, the full variable domain reads EPEVTQTPSHQVTQMGQEVILRCVPISNHLYFYWYRQILGQKVEFLVSFYNNEISEKSEIFDDQFSVERPDGSNFTLKIRSTKLEDSAMYFCAILRDSRPHSSGNTIYFGEGSWLTVV.